This T cell receptor beta chain emerged from a study of shared T cell receptors in the human thymus. Profiled with immunoSEQ multiplex PCR; TCRdb holds only in-frame clones, not every one. The sample holds under 700,000 clones, more than 75% seen once. This clone was seen a single time. One end of the junction fails to match germline, which may point to a read error. This CDR3 has 9 residues. Per the germline V gene, CDR1 is MNHNS and CDR2 is SASEGT. These data also featured in a second study, about human thymus T cells. As that report states: Donation was from healthy Finnish infants who were having corrective surgery that addressed congenital heart defects. Thymic resections from corrective heart surgery supplied the tissue. Gene usage (both V and J) appeared biased in thymic and blood repertoires. Thymic repertoires from unrelated individuals overlapped highly, related research reported.

Specimen: thymocytes. This TCR derives from a boy younger than two with a congenital heart defect. This sequence joins TRBV6-1 and TRBJ1-2, with unresolved D. CDR3 region: CASSERRWF. The CDR3 DNA reads TGTGCCAGCAGTGAAAGGAGGTGGTTC.